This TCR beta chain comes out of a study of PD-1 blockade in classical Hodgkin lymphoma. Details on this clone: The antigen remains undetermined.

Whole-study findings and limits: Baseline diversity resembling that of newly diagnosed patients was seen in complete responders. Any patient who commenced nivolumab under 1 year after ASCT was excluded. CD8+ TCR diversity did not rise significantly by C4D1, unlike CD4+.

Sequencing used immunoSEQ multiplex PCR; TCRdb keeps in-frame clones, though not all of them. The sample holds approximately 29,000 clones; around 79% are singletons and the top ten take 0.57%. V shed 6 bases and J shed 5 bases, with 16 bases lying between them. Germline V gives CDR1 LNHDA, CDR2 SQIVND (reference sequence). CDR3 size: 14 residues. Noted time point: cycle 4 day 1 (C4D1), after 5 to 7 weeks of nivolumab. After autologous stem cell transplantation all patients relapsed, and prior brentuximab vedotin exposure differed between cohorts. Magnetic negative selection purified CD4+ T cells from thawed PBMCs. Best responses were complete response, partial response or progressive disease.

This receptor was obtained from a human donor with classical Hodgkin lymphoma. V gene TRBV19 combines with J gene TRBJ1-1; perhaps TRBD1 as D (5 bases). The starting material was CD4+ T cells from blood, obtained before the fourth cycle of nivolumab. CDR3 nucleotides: TGTGCCAGTAGCATCCAGGGCTCTGAGACTGAAGCTTTCTTT. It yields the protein CASSIQGSETEAFF.